Only one count was recorded for the clone carrying this T cell receptor beta chain. Its antigen remains unknown. This entry is derived from a study of cytomegalovirus exposure and HLA in healthy donors. The overall study: In a later analysis, it was reported that the roughly 130 validation repertoires had been produced on the same platform as the roughly 700 repertoires belonging to the first cohort.

The method was immunoSEQ multiplex PCR; TCRdb's version includes in-frame clones alone and lacks a portion of them. The sample records about 88,000 clones, approximately 88% being singletons. Trimming removed 5 bases from V and 4 bases from J, with 12 bases in between. CDR1 is PRHDT, CDR2 FYEKMQ, per germline (reference sequence). The CDR3 has 14 amino acids. Study findings and constraints: The study listed approximately 160 cytomegalovirus-associated TCR beta chains. It was found in a later analysis that first-cohort TCR clusters tended to co-occur in the 120 validation repertoires. CMV antigen specificity was confirmed in vitro for three CMV-associated chains.

The chain links TRBV13 to TRBJ1-3; a weak D match, TRBD1 (5 bases). What was sequenced was PBMCs. The sequence came from a woman aged 18-29 years in good health and CMV-seropositive. The CDR3 sequence: CASSPDRGGNTIYF. DNA of the CDR3: TGTGCCAGCAGCCCCGACAGAGGAGGAAACACCATATATTTT.